The next 12 T cell receptor beta chains were all read from a single sample in a study of CD8 T cells in Susac syndrome. Roughly 0.45 to 1 ug RNA was reverse transcribed with random hexamers. TCRdb reanalysed the immunoSEQ multiplex PCR reads using MiXCR and keeps one entry per CDR3 protein. The sample contains roughly 50,000 distinct CDR3 sequences, approximately 94% of which appear only once. The sample taken for sequencing was CD8+ T cells from PBMCs. These receptors were collected from a human donor in good health.

The chain joins TRBV29-1 to TRBJ2-7; D ambiguous. This CDR3 has 12 amino acids. V lost 5 bases and J 1 base, leaving 9 bases between the germline ends. CDR1 and CDR2 from the germline V gene are SQVTM and ANQGSEA. The CDR3: CSVSDGSYEQYF. CDR3 nucleotide sequence: TGCAGCGTTTCCGACGGATCCTACGAGCAGTACTTC.

V is TRBV5-1 and J is TRBJ1-2; TRBD1 agrees at 7 bases. The CDR3 spans 15 residues. Trimming took 1 base from V and 7 from J; bases not matched to a gene: 10. Germline values: CDR1 SGHRS, CDR2 YFSETQ. The CDR3 DNA reads as TGCGCCAGCAGCTTGTGGGGGACAGACCTCTCTGGCTACACCTTC. Translating it yields CASSLWGTDLSGYTF.

This clonotype occurred a few times. This chain uses TRBV15 with TRBJ2-5; 12 bases line up with TRBD2. The germline V gene has CDR1 LNHNV and CDR2 YYDKDF (reference sequence). Losses at the gene ends were 0 bases for V and 12 bases for J; bases not matched to a gene: 8. The CDR3 consists of 15 residues. The CDR3 DNA reads TGTGCCACCAGCAGAGATCAACTAGCGGGGGGAGAGGAGTACTTC. Translation: CATSRDQLAGGEEYF. The full variable domain, completed using reference TRBV15 and TRBJ2-5, is DAMVIQNPRYQVTQFGKPVTLSCSQTLNHNVMYWYQQKSSQAPKLLFHYYDKDFNNEADTPDNFQSRRPNTSFCFLDIRSPGLGDTAMYLCATSRDQLAGGEEYFGPGTRLLVL.

This clonotype appeared a single time. The chain uses TRBV6-2 or TRBV6-3 and TRBJ2-7, with 11 positions matching TRBD2. V gave up 5 bases and J gave up 2 bases; unmatched junction bases: 8. Germline V gene data show CDR1 as MNHEY and CDR2 as SVGEGT. The CDR3 spans 16 residues. In DNA form, the CDR3 reads TGTGCCAGCAGTCACACGAGACTAGCGGGGCCCTACGAGCAGTACTTC. Amino acids: CASSHTRLAGPYEQYF.

The rearrangement joins TRBV7-9 to TRBJ2-7; 9 bases are a match to TRBD2. Trimming cost V 4 bases and J 3 bases; bases outside gene matches: 7. The germline V gene has CDR1 SEHNR and CDR2 FQNEAQ (reference sequence). CDR3 size: 15 residues. The CDR3 DNA is TGTGCCAGCAGCTCGACTAGCGGTTATAACTACGAGCAGTACTTC. Its protein product is CASSSTSGYNYEQYF. Variable domain in full (rest from reference TRBV7-9 and TRBJ2-7): DTGVSQNPRHKITKRGQNVTFRCDPISEHNRLYWYRQTLGQGPEFLTYFQNEAQLEKSRLLSDRFSAERPKGSFSTLEIQRTEQGDSAMYLCASSSTSGYNYEQYFGPGTRLTVT.

V and J are TRBV5-1 and TRBJ2-5; 8 bases map to TRBD2. The length of the CDR3 is 13 residues. Per the germline V gene, CDR1 is SGHRS and CDR2 is YFSETQ. Germline trimming cut 5 bases from V and 5 bases from J; bases unmatched to any gene: 5. The CDR3 is CASRREGRETQYF. The CDR3, as DNA: TGCGCCAGCAGACGGGAGGGCCGCGAGACCCAGTACTTC. The whole variable domain, remainder taken from reference TRBV5-1 and TRBJ2-5, is KAGVTQTPRYLIKTRGQQVTLSCSPISGHRSVSWYQQTPGQGLQFLFEYFSETQRNKGNFPGRFSGRQFSNSRSEMNVSTLELGDSALYLCASRREGRETQYFGPGTRLLVL.

The chain joins TRBV29-1 to TRBJ2-3; 8 nucleotides match TRBD2. V dropped 5 bases and J dropped 3; count of bases not matched to a gene: 7. Germline V CDR1 and CDR2: SQVTM, ANQGSEA. CDR3 length equals 14 residues. The CDR3 bases are TGCAGCGTTCATGGGGGCGGGAGGACAGATACGCAGTATTTT. Amino acids: CSVHGGGRTDTQYF.

In its sample, this clonotype was seen once. The CDR3 loop is CAWSLFSGAEQYF. CDR3 nucleotide sequence: TGTGCCTGGAGCCTCTTTAGTGGGGCCGAGCAGTACTTC. This chain uses TRBV30 with TRBJ2-7; TRBD1 is a possible D gene (5 bases). V was shortened by 3 bases and J by 6 bases, with 15 bases between the two germline ends. Germline V CDR1 and CDR2: GTSNPN, SVGIG (reference sequence). The CDR3 has 13 amino acids.

This rearrangement joins TRBV25-1 to TRBJ2-5; 11 nucleotides match TRBD2. The V gene end was trimmed by 7 bases and the J gene end by 2 bases; junction bases not matched to a gene: 6. The V gene's germline CDR1 is MGHDK and CDR2 SYGVNS. The CDR3 consists of 15 residues. The CDR3 protein is CASTELAGGQETQYF. CDR3 sequence (DNA): TGTGCCAGCACGGAGCTAGCGGGAGGTCAAGAGACCCAGTACTTC. Full variable domain (remainder filled in from reference TRBV25-1 and TRBJ2-5): EADIYQTPRYLVIGTGKKITLECSQTMGHDKMYWYQQDPGMELHLIHYSYGVNSTEKGDLSSESTVSRIRTEHFPLTLESARPSHTSQYLCASTELAGGQETQYFGPGTRLLVL.

This sequence joins TRBV9 and TRBJ2-3, with 7 bases fitting TRBD2. The length of the CDR3 is 17 residues. Germline trimming cut 6 bases from V and 2 bases from J; bases unmatched to any gene: 15. Germline assignment: CDR1 SGDLS and CDR2 YYNGEE. The CDR3 DNA sequence: TGTGCCAGCACCCCGGCGAGTGGGCGGGAGTCCACAGATACGCAGTATTTT. Translated, it gives CASTPASGRESTDTQYF.

CDR3 DNA: TGCAGCGTTGAAGGCAGCCGCACAGATACGCAGTATTTT. Translation: CSVEGSRTDTQYF. This chain uses TRBV29-1 with TRBJ2-3; the D is unclear. The germline gives CDR1 SQVTM, CDR2 ANQGSEA. The CDR3 totals 13 residues. Trimming removed 1 base at V and 1 base at J, with 6 bases between.

This chain uses TRBV19 with TRBJ1-5, with D unresolved. Germline V CDR1 and CDR2: LNHDA, SQIVND (reference sequence). Trimming removed 1 base from V and 1 base from J, with 5 bases in between. The CDR3 loop spans 14 amino acids. CDR3 in amino acids: CASSIAQSNQPQHF. In DNA, the CDR3 is TGTGCCAGTAGTATAGCGCAGAGCAATCAGCCCCAGCATTTT.